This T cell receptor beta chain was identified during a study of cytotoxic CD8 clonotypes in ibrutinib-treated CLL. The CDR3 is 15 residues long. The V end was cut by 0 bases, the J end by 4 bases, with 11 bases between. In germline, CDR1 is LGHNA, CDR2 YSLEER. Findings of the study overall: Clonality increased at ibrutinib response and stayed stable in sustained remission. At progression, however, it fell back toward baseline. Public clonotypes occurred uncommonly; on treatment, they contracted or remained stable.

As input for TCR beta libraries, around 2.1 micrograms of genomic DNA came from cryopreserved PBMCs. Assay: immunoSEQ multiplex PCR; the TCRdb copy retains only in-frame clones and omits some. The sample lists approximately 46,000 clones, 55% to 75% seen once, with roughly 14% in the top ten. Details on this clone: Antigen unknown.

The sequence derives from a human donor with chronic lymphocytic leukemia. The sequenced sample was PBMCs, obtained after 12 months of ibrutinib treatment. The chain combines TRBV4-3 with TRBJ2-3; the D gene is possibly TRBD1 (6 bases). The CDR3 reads CASSQELGGPDTQYF. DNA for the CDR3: TGCGCCAGCAGCCAAGAACTAGGGGGTCCAGATACGCAGTATTTT.